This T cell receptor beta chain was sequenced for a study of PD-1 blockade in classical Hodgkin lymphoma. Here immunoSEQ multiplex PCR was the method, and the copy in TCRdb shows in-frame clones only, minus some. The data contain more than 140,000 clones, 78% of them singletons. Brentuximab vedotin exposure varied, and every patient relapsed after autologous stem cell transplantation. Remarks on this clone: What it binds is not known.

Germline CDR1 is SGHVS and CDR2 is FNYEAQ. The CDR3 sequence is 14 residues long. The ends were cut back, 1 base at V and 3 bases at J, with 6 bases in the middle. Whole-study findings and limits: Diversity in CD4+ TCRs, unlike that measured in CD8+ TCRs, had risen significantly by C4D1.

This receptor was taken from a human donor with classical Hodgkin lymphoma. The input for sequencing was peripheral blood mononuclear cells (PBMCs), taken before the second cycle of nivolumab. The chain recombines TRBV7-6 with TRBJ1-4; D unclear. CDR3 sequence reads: CASSLGVANEKLFF. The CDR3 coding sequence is TGTGCCAGCAGCTTAGGTGTGGCTAATGAAAAACTGTTTTTT.